This T cell receptor (beta chain) is drawn from a study of radiation and T cells in renal cell carcinoma. Generated by immunoSEQ multiplex PCR, the TCRdb table keeps only in-frame clones and is missing some. The table shows more than 140,000 clones, with 75% to 90% occurring only once. Described time point: baseline pretreatment blood. This sample's treatment: 15 Gy SBRT to primary tumor, nephrectomy 4 weeks later. Radiation-treated patients gave blood at baseline, week 2 and week 4. Study findings and constraints: Pretreatment tumor biopsies were lacking, so baseline clonotypes are unknown.

This clone was recorded a few times. Its specificity is not known. The ends were cut back, 3 bases at V and 1 base at J, with 15 bases in the middle. Germline V gene sequence: CDR1 SGHTA, CDR2 FQGNSA. The CDR3 has 17 amino acids. V and J are TRBV7-2 and TRBJ1-4; a weak D match, TRBD1 (6 bases). The source of this sequence is a woman between 45 and 60 years old with renal cell carcinoma. The input for sequencing was blood, taken from a patient whose treatment included radiotherapy and nephrectomy. The CDR3: CASSFGGLGKTNEKLFF. CDR3 DNA: TGTGCCAGCAGCTTTGGGGGGCTCGGGAAAACTAATGAAAAACTGTTTTTT. Combining the CDR3 with reference TRBV7-2 and TRBJ1-4 gives the whole variable domain GAGVSQSPSNKVTEKGKDVELRCDPISGHTALYWYRQSLGQGLEFLIYFQGNSAPDKSGLPSDRFSAERTGGSVSTLTIQRTQQEDSAVYLCASSFGGLGKTNEKLFFGSGTQLSVL.